Sequencing of this TCR beta chain was carried out in a study of cytomegalovirus exposure and HLA in healthy donors. Concerning this clone itself: Its specificity is unknown.

Each donor was nominally healthy when sampled (though unrecorded immune exposures were likely). Study-wide results and limits: A later analysis by the authors found several of the most significant clusters apparently linked to common viral pathogens. In the analysis, some V segments, TRBV6-2 and TRBV6-3 included, were excluded as indistinguishable.

The PCR employed 60 Vbeta primers together with 13 Jbeta primers. Assay: immunoSEQ multiplex PCR; the TCRdb copy retains only in-frame clones and omits some. The sample carries about 110,000 clones, roughly 79% recorded once. V dropped 2 bases and J dropped 6; count of bases not matched to a gene: 2. CDR3 size: 15 residues. The V gene's germline CDR1 is SGHTA and CDR2 FQGTGA. The chain has TRBV7-3 and TRBJ2-2; 11 bases line up with TRBD1. The source material was PBMCs. The TCR originated in a male donor in good health and CMV-seronegative. CDR3 coding DNA: TGTGCCAGCAGCTTACGGGGACAGGGGGCCGGGGAGCTGTTTTTT. It codes for CASSLRGQGAGELFF.